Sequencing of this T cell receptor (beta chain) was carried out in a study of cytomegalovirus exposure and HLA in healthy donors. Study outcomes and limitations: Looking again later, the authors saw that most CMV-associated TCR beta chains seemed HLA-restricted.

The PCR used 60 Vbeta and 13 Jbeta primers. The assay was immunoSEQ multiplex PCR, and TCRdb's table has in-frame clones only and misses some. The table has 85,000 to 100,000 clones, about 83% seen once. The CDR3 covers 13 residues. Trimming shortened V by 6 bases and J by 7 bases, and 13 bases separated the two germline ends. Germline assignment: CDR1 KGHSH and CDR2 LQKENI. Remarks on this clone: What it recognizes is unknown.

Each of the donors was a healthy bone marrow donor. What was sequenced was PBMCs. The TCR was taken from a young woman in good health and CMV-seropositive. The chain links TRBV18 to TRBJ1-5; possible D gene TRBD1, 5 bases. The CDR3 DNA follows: TGTGCCAGCTCCCCCGGGGGACGACAGCCCCAGCATTTT. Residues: CASSPGGRQPQHF.